This T cell receptor beta chain was profiled in a study of T-cell reconstitution after alpha-beta-depleted transplantation in children. Preparation of the TCRbeta library used unique molecular identifiers. Via MiXCR, TCRdb re-called the PCR reads, giving one row per CDR3 protein. The data show around 960,000 distinct CDR3 sequences, under 30% seen once. Trimming removed 1 base at V and 8 bases at J, with 11 bases between. CDR1 is DFQATT, CDR2 SNEGSKA, per germline (reference sequence). This CDR3 is 12 amino acids long. Concerning this clonotype: Its antigen is currently unknown.

Overall study findings and caveats: T-cell counts and diversity were attributed mostly to newly produced T cells one year after transplant. Some patients owed their high day-60 TCRbeta diversity to surviving recipient T cells and thymic progenitors. As was reported, about two months after transplant, alpha-beta T cells came from several hundred expanded graft clones.

J is TRBJ1-2 and V is TRBV20-1; D is uncertain. The source material was PBMCs, mostly from graft donor cells, sampled 360 days after TCRalphabeta/CD19-depleted stem cell transplant. The source of this sequence is a boy less than two years old who had a stem cell transplant for SCID, so the T cells may come from the graft donor. Here the CDR3 reads CSARVGLGGYTF. The CDR3 DNA reads TGCAGTGCTAGAGTGGGGTTAGGGGGCTACACCTTC.